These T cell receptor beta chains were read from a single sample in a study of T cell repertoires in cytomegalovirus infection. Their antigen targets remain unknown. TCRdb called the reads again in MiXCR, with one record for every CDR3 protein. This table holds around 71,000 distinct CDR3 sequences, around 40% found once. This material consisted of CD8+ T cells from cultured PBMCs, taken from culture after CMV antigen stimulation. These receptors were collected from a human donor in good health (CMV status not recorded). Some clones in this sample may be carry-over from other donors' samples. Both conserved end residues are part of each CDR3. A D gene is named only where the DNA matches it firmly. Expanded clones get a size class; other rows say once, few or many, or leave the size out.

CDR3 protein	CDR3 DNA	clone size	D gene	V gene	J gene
CASSARDRGYNEQFF	TGTGCCAGCAGTGCCCGGGACAGGGGTTACAATGAGCAGTTCTTC	few	TRBD1	TRBV28	TRBJ2-1
CASSLAKTDGEQFF	TGTGCCAGCAGCTTAGCGAAGACTGATGGTGAGCAGTTCTTC	few	NA	TRBV7-9	TRBJ2-1
CSVARVTHEQFF	TGCAGCGTGGCAAGGGTTACGCATGAGCAGTTCTTC	NA	NA	TRBV29-1	TRBJ2-1
CASSQGTGNEQFF	TGCGCCAGCAGCCAGGGGACTGGCAATGAGCAGTTCTTC	NA	NA	TRBV4-1	TRBJ2-1
CASSYSDSADGYTF	TGTGCCAGCAGCTACAGCGATTCTGCCGATGGCTACACCTTC	NA	NA	TRBV6-6	TRBJ1-2
CASSWASGGADEQYF	TGTGCCAGCAGCTGGGCTAGCGGGGGGGCCGACGAGCAGTACTTC	NA	TRBD2	TRBV7-9	TRBJ2-7
CSASDRNANSYNSPLHF	TGCAGTGCTTCCGACAGAAATGCGAACTCCTATAATTCACCCCTCCACTTT	NA	NA	TRBV20-1	TRBJ1-6
CASSDGPVKNIQYF	TGTGCCAGCAGTGACGGGCCAGTCAAAAACATTCAGTACTTC	NA	NA	TRBV12-3/TRBV12-4	TRBJ2-4
CASSFTSNTEAFF	TGTGCCAGCAGCTTCACATCGAACACTGAAGCTTTCTTT	few	NA	TRBV7-6	TRBJ1-1
CASSPRTENTEAFF	TGTGCCAGCAGCCCGAGGACCGAGAACACTGAAGCTTTCTTT	few	NA	TRBV7-9	TRBJ1-1
CASSENPGSYETQYF	TGTGCCAGCAGCGAAAACCCAGGGTCTTACGAGACCCAGTACTTC	NA	NA	TRBV9	TRBJ2-5
CASSFGAGGLKGTEAFF	TGTGCCAGCAGCTTCGGGGCAGGGGGCCTCAAAGGGACTGAAGCTTTCTTT	many	TRBD1	TRBV7-2	TRBJ1-1
CASSYGGNAYEQYF	TGTGCCAGCAGTTACGGGGGAAACGCCTACGAGCAGTACTTC	NA	NA	TRBV6-5	TRBJ2-7
CASRGDGNQPQHF	TGTGCCAGCAGGGGGGACGGAAATCAGCCCCAGCATTTT	NA	NA	TRBV7-6	TRBJ1-5
CASSQDRGNTGELFF	TGCGCCAGCAGCCAAGATCGCGGGAACACCGGGGAGCTGTTTTTT	few	NA	TRBV4-3	TRBJ2-2
CASSHTSRYGYTF	TGCGCCAGCAGCCATACGAGTAGATATGGCTACACCTTC	few	NA	TRBV4-1	TRBJ1-2
CASRPGPVENEKLFF	TGTGCCAGCAGGCCGGGTCCGGTGGAAAATGAAAAACTGTTTTTT	NA	NA	TRBV28	TRBJ1-4
CASSLKSGGYNEQFF	TGTGCCAGCAGCTTAAAAAGCGGGGGGTACAATGAGCAGTTCTTC	few	TRBD2	TRBV7-2	TRBJ2-1
CASSLWAGETQYF	TGTGCCAGCAGTTTATGGGCGGGAGAGACCCAGTACTTC	once	NA	TRBV12-3/TRBV12-4	TRBJ2-5
CASSQEVRGPGEKLFF	TGTGCCAGCAGCCAAGAGGTTCGGGGGCCCGGTGAAAAACTGTTTTTT	NA	NA	TRBV4-2	TRBJ1-4
CASSPATGMNTEAFF	TGTGCCAGCAGCCCCGCGACAGGAATGAACACTGAAGCTTTCTTT	NA	NA	TRBV7-6	TRBJ1-1
CASSLFLGGLNSEQYF	TGTGCCAGCAGTCTATTCCTAGGGGGGTTGAATTCCGAGCAGTACTTC	NA	NA	TRBV12-3/TRBV12-4	TRBJ2-7
CASSLMAGQGNYEQYF	TGTGCCAGCAGCTTAATGGCGGGGCAGGGAAATTACGAGCAGTACTTC	NA	NA	TRBV7-4	TRBJ2-7
CASSFSGATYEQYF	TGTGCCAGCAGTTTCTCGGGGGCGACCTACGAGCAGTACTTC	once	NA	TRBV28	TRBJ2-7
CASSLGQGIGELFF	TGTGCTAGCAGCTTAGGACAGGGGATCGGGGAGCTGTTTTTT	few	TRBD1	TRBV7-7	TRBJ2-2
CASSISGAGTDTQYF	TGTGCCAGTAGTATTTCAGGGGCTGGGACAGATACGCAGTATTTT	few	NA	TRBV19	TRBJ2-3
CSGKDKPITDTQYF	TGCAGCGGCAAAGACAAGCCGATCACAGATACGCAGTATTTT	many	NA	TRBV29-1	TRBJ2-3
CASSFLEGGGAQTGPYNEQFF	TGTGCCAGCAGCTTTCTAGAGGGGGGGGGGGCTCAGACGGGGCCATACAATGAGCAGTTCTTC	NA	NA	TRBV7-3	TRBJ2-1
CASSLSLRWKGVTYNYGYTF	TGTGCCAGCAGCTTATCTTTGAGGTGGAAAGGCGTTACCTATAACTATGGCTACACCTTC	many	NA	TRBV7-6	TRBJ1-2
CATSDLRDSGDEQFF	TGTGCCACCAGTGACCTCCGGGACAGTGGGGATGAGCAGTTCTTC	NA	TRBD1	TRBV24-1	TRBJ2-1